At least ten counts were recorded for the clone carrying this TCR beta chain. The antigen remains unidentified. This sample was included in a study of Graves' ophthalmopathy and Graves' hyperthyroidism. Broader study findings: Detected in blood as well were most expanded thyroid clonotypes with frequency above 0.001.

TCR beta CDR3 amplification used RNA transcripts. HTBI primers primed a first-round RT-PCR, and a second-round multiplex PCR followed. TCRdb re-analysed the multiplex PCR reads in MiXCR, keeping a single row per CDR3 protein. The repertoire holds about 210,000 distinct CDR3 sequences, 25% to 35% seen once, with approximately 9% in the top ten. Input material: peripheral blood. This clonotype was obtained from a man aged 45-60 years with Graves' ophthalmopathy.

CDR3 DNA: TGTGCCAGCAGTTCGTCTGGCGGGAGGGCCGGGGAGCTGTTTTTT. Protein product: CASSSSGGRAGELFF. The chain employs TRBV6-5 and TRBJ2-2, with 9 nucleotides matching TRBD2. V lost 4 bases, J lost 6 bases, and 6 bases stayed unmatched. The germline V gene has CDR1 MNHEY and CDR2 SVGAGI. CDR3 length equals 15 residues.